These 32 T cell receptor beta chains share one sample of origin, sequenced in a study of blood T cell repertoires in COVID-19. Method: immunoSEQ multiplex PCR; TCRdb's copy keeps in-frame clones and lacks some. Among 30,000 to 40,000 clones listed, almost 90% were seen once. Sample: peripheral blood. These TCRs come from a human donor with active COVID-19. The donor label of this sample is uncertain.

V usage is TRBV28 and J usage is TRBJ2-5; 12 nucleotides line up with TRBD2. CDR1 and CDR2 (germline): MDHEN, SYDVKM. The J segment lost 5 bases and the V segment lost 3 bases, leaving 10 bases of the junction unmatched. The CDR3 has 17 residues. Written as DNA, the CDR3 is TGTGCCAGCAGTTTGCTAGCGGGGGGGCCGGGTTCTGAGACCCAGTACTTC. The encoded protein is CASSLLAGGPGSETQYF.

The chain recombines TRBV6-6 with TRBJ1-2; D ambiguous. Germline V lookup: CDR1 MNHNY, CDR2 SVGAGI (reference sequence). This CDR3 comprises 13 residues. V dropped 1 base and J dropped 4 bases, with 7 bases sitting between them. CDR3 loop: CASSYFGSYGYTF. CDR3 sequence (DNA): TGTGCCAGCAGTTACTTCGGGAGCTATGGCTACACCTTC.

This clone was detected once. This chain links TRBV6-4 with TRBJ2-1, with 9 bases fitting TRBD1. Germline-derived CDR1 and CDR2 are MRHNA and SNTAGT. The CDR3 has 20 residues. Unmatched junction bases numbered 23, after V lost 6 bases and J lost 5 bases. The CDR3 bases are TGTGCCAGCAGACGCCCGGGACAGGGAGGACTGGGGACCATTAACAATGAGCAGTTCTTC. Amino acids: CASRRPGQGGLGTINNEQFF.

This clone was observed a handful of times. V and J are TRBV2 and TRBJ2-7, with 8 bases that match TRBD1. The CDR3 spans 15 residues. Losses at the gene ends were 7 bases for V and 2 bases for J; bases not matched to a gene: 10. Germline V gene sequence: CDR1 SNHLY, CDR2 FYNNEI. DNA of the CDR3: TGTGCCAGCACTACCCAGGGGGCCGGTCCCTACGAGCAGTACTTC. Translating it yields CASTTQGAGPYEQYF.

The genes are TRBV7-2 and TRBJ2-7; D gene unclear. There are 18 residues in the CDR3. Trimming took off 2 bases at V and 6 bases at J, with 26 bases between the two ends. From germline, CDR1 is SGHTA and CDR2 FQGNSA. CDR3 residues: CASSLRLVISATPGEQYF. The DNA for the CDR3 is TGTGCCAGCAGCTTACGCTTGGTTATATCCGCTACTCCGGGCGAGCAGTACTTC.

The V call is TRBV19, the J call TRBJ1-5; TRBD1 matches at 9 bases. Germline CDR1 reads LNHDA; CDR2 reads SQIVND (reference sequence). Trimming took 6 bases from V and 4 from J; bases not matched to a gene: 7. The CDR3 consists of 15 residues. The DNA for the CDR3 is TGTGCCAGTAGGACTACAGGGGGCGCGAATCAGCCCCAGCATTTT. This gives the protein CASRTTGGANQPQHF.

The chain employs TRBV6-1 and TRBJ1-1, with 12 positions matching TRBD1. V was pared by 5 bases and J by 8 bases, with 6 bases of the junction left unmatched. Germline values: CDR1 MNHNS, CDR2 SASEGT. The CDR3 length is 14 residues. The CDR3 spells CASSYPGTGGEAFF. CDR3 in DNA: TGTGCCAGCAGTTATCCCGGGACAGGGGGCGAAGCTTTCTTT.

The chain is built from TRBV18 and TRBJ1-2; D remains unclear. V gave up 6 bases and J gave up 2 bases, with 16 bases separating them. Germline V lookup: CDR1 KGHSH, CDR2 LQKENI. The CDR3 is 15 residues long. The chain's CDR3 is CASSQFSENNYGYTF. The CDR3, as DNA: TGTGCCAGCTCTCAATTCAGTGAAAACAACTATGGCTACACCTTC.

The J gene is TRBJ1-5, the V gene TRBV6-2 or TRBV6-3; D gene uncertain. This CDR3 contains 14 residues. The V end was cut by 3 bases, the J end by 5 bases, with 11 bases between. Germline V lookup: CDR1 MNHEY, CDR2 SVGEGT. CDR3 residues: CASSYGGLDQPQHF. The CDR3 nucleotides read TGTGCCAGCAGTTATGGCGGGTTGGATCAGCCCCAGCATTTT.

This clone was seen more than once but under ten times. The rearrangement joins TRBV7-3 to TRBJ2-7; possibly TRBD1 for D (6 bases). CDR1 SGHTA and CDR2 FQGTGA come from the germline V gene. CDR3 length equals 14 residues. Trimming left V 2 bases short and J 6 bases short, with 14 bases between. The CDR3, as DNA: TGTGCCAGCAGCTTACAGGGGAGCTCTAGCGAGCAGTACTTC. Translating gives CASSLQGSSSEQYF.

The J gene is TRBJ2-3, the V gene TRBV7-9; 9 bases are shared with TRBD2. Germline CDR1 is SEHNR and CDR2 is FQNEAQ (reference sequence). J gave up 5 bases and V 2 bases, and 8 bases lay outside the gene matches. This CDR3 contains 16 residues. Written as DNA, the CDR3 is TGTGCCAGCAGCTTAATAGCGGGGGTTGATGGAGATACGCAGTATTTT. Translating gives CASSLIAGVDGDTQYF.

The CDR3 reads CASGLTSAEQFF. DNA of the CDR3: TGTGCCAGCGGATTAACTAGCGCTGAGCAGTTCTTC. This chain links TRBV2 with TRBJ2-1; 7 bases fit TRBD2. The trim removed 8 bases at V and 9 bases at J, leaving 7 bases unmatched. This CDR3 spans 12 amino acids. CDR1 is SNHLY, CDR2 FYNNEI, per germline.

The chain employs TRBV3-1 (or the pseudogene TRBV3-2) and TRBJ1-6; D might be TRBD1 (5 bases). CDR1 and CDR2 (germline): LGHDT, YNNKEL (reference sequence). V was cut by 3 bases and J by 3 bases, with 9 bases left in between. This CDR3 is built from 15 residues. The CDR3 DNA is TGTGCCAGCAGCCAGGGGCTTAACTATAATTCACCCCTCCACTTT. Residues: CASSQGLNYNSPLHF.

The chain is built from TRBV5-4 and TRBJ1-6, with D possibly being TRBD1 (5 bases). Germline V gives CDR1 SGHNT, CDR2 YYREEE (reference sequence). There are 17 residues in the CDR3. The V end lost 4 bases, the J end lost 7 bases, and 21 bases lay between the germline ends. The CDR3 nucleotides are TGTGCCAGCAGCAAATTACCGACAGTGATCTACAATTCACCCCTCCACTTT. Residues: CASSKLPTVIYNSPLHF.

The chain joins TRBV5-1 to TRBJ1-6; the match to TRBD1 covers 10 bases. The CDR3 loop spans 14 amino acids. After removal of 6 bases from V and 8 bases from J, the junction contained 5 bases not matched to a gene. The germline V gene has CDR1 SGHRS and CDR2 YFSETQ. CDR3 bases: TGCGCCAGCACAGTCGGACAGGGGGATTCACCCCTCCACTTT. This codes for CASTVGQGDSPLHF.

The chain uses TRBV4-3 and TRBJ2-7, with unresolved D. The CDR3 has 13 amino acids. V lost 2 bases and J lost 3, with 8 bases in between. Germline V gene sequence: CDR1 LGHNA, CDR2 YSLEER. CDR3 protein: CASSQTSHYEQYF. The CDR3 bases are TGCGCCAGCAGCCAAACTTCCCACTACGAGCAGTACTTC.

The chain recombines TRBV9 with TRBJ2-3; D unclear. The CDR3 totals 15 residues. From germline, CDR1 is SGDLS and CDR2 YYNGEE. V lost 0 bases, J lost 5 bases, and 13 bases lay in between. The CDR3 region is CASSVGGSALDTQYF. For the CDR3, the DNA is TGTGCCAGCAGCGTAGGCGGATCCGCGTTAGATACGCAGTATTTT.

The CDR3 is CASSPQAGAPINRDTQYF. CDR3 sequence (DNA): TGTGCCAGCAGCCCCCAAGCGGGGGCGCCCATTAACCGGGATACGCAGTATTTT. The genes are TRBV7-3 and TRBJ2-3; 8 nucleotides align to TRBD2. Germline CDR1 and CDR2: SGHTA and FQGTGA. V lost 5 bases and J lost 6; bases outside the gene matches: 19. The CDR3 runs 18 residues. Variable domain in full (rest from reference TRBV7-3 and TRBJ2-3): GAGVSQTPSNKVTEKGKYVELRCDPISGHTALYWYRQSLGQGPEFLIYFQGTGAADDSGLPNDRFFAVRPEGSVSTLKIQRTERGDSAVYLCASSPQAGAPINRDTQYFGPGTRLTVL.

V and J are TRBV19 and TRBJ2-7, with TRBD2 identical over 8 bases. V was clipped by 5 bases and J by 6 bases; unmatched bases: 9. The CDR3 is made up of 14 amino acids. Per germline, CDR1 LNHDA and CDR2 SQIVND (reference sequence). CDR3 protein: CASSPGLARGEQYF. CDR3 sequence (DNA): TGTGCCAGTAGTCCCGGACTAGCACGTGGCGAGCAGTACTTC.

The chain couples TRBV11-3 to TRBJ2-1, with TRBD1 as a possible D gene (6 bases). The CDR3 consists of 16 residues. The V end was cut by 5 bases, the J end by 4 bases, with 18 bases between. The germline V gene encodes CDR1 SGHNT and CDR2 YENEEA. The CDR3 loop is CASSPQGISGYNEQFF. The DNA for the CDR3 is TGTGCCAGCAGCCCGCAGGGGATTTCCGGTTACAATGAGCAGTTCTTC.

This chain connects TRBV18 to TRBJ2-7; 11 positions agree with TRBD1. CDR3 length: 17 amino acids. Germline V lookup: CDR1 KGHSH, CDR2 LQKENI. V lost 3 bases and J lost 6; bases outside the gene matches: 13. The CDR3 nucleotides read TGTGCCAGCTCACCGGAACTCCGGGACAGGGGGATTAGCGAGCAGTACTTC. Its protein is CASSPELRDRGISEQYF. Full variable domain (outside the CDR3, taken from reference TRBV18 and TRBJ2-7): NAGVMQNPRHLVRRRGQEARLRCSPMKGHSHVYWYRQLPEEGLKFMVYLQKENIIDESGMPKERFSAEFPKEGPSILRIQQVVRGDSAAYFCASSPELRDRGISEQYFGPGTRLTVT.

This clone was observed a single time. This chain links TRBV29-1 with TRBJ1-1, with a tentative D call TRBD1 (5 bases). CDR3 size: 16 residues. Trimming removed 4 bases at V and 1 base at J, with 19 bases between. Germline V gives CDR1 SQVTM, CDR2 ANQGSEA. The CDR3 DNA follows: TGCAGCGTTGTAGGGGCAGCCGGTTTAAAGAACACTGAAGCTTTCTTT. It specifies CSVVGAAGLKNTEAFF.

This clone is judged medium-sized. The chain links TRBV7-9 to TRBJ2-1, with 9 bases that match TRBD2. In germline, CDR1 is SEHNR, CDR2 FQNEAQ (reference sequence). The CDR3 sequence is 16 residues long. Unmatched junction bases numbered 2, after V lost 1 base and J lost 1 base. CDR3 residues: CASSLGLAGSYNEQFF. CDR3 nucleotide sequence: TGTGCCAGCAGCTTAGGGCTAGCGGGGTCCTACAATGAGCAGTTCTTC.

In this sample, this clone turned up a few times. This rearrangement joins TRBV6-6 to TRBJ1-2; 7 bases align to TRBD1. CDR1 and CDR2 from the germline V gene are MNHNY and SVGAGI (reference sequence). The trim removed 0 bases at V and 2 bases at J, leaving 3 bases unmatched. The CDR3 runs to 15 residues. This chain's CDR3 is CASSYSETGNYGYTF. The CDR3 DNA follows: TGTGCCAGCAGTTACTCTGAGACAGGGAACTATGGCTACACCTTC.

The chain recombines TRBV5-8 with TRBJ2-3; 8 nucleotides align to TRBD2. This CDR3 contains 17 residues. Germline lookup yields CDR1 SGHTS and CDR2 YDEGEE. J lost 1 base, V lost 4 bases, and 11 bases had no gene match. CDR3 sequence: CASSEVYSGGRTDTQYF. The CDR3 nucleotides are TGTGCCAGCAGCGAAGTCTACAGCGGGGGTCGCACAGATACGCAGTATTTT. The full variable domain, in which reference TRBV5-8 and TRBJ2-3 provide the parts outside the CDR3, is EAGVTQSPTHLIKTRGQQATLRCSPISGHTSVYWYQQALGLGLQFLLWYDEGEERNRGNFPPRFSGRQFPNYSSELNVNALELEDSALYLCASSEVYSGGRTDTQYFGPGTRLTVL.

This sequence joins TRBV3-1 (or the pseudogene TRBV3-2) and TRBJ2-1, with D perhaps matching TRBD2 (5 bases). Trimming pared 2 bases from V and 1 base from J, leaving 15 bases between. Germline CDR1 is LGHDT and CDR2 is YNNKEL (reference sequence). This CDR3 spans 17 amino acids. CDR3 sequence reads: CASSQNPTRWSYNEQFF. The CDR3 DNA follows: TGTGCCAGCAGCCAAAATCCTACTAGGTGGTCCTACAATGAGCAGTTCTTC.

V and J are TRBV27 and TRBJ2-5; 8 bases map to TRBD2. J was trimmed by 5 bases and V by 6 bases; bases with no gene match: 14. CDR3 length equals 16 residues. The V gene's germline CDR1 is MNHEY and CDR2 SMNVEV (reference sequence). This CDR3 is CASRPTYRGGGETQYF. In DNA, the CDR3 is TGTGCCAGCAGACCCACGTACCGGGGGGGCGGGGAGACCCAGTACTTC.

The chain couples TRBV18 to TRBJ1-5; possibly TRBD1 for D (5 bases). From germline, CDR1 is KGHSH and CDR2 LQKENI. This CDR3 spans 13 amino acids. Trimming cost V 5 bases and J 5 bases, with 10 bases left between them. For the CDR3, the DNA is TGTGCCAGCTCAGAAGACAGAGATCAGCCCCAGCATTTT. This gives the protein CASSEDRDQPQHF.

The CDR3 sequence is CATSDRVSGRSTDTQYF. CDR3 DNA sequence: TGTGCCACCAGTGATAGGGTCAGCGGGAGAAGCACAGATACGCAGTATTTT. The chain couples TRBV24-1 to TRBJ2-3, with 8 bases lining up with TRBD2. V was pared by 3 bases and J by 0 bases, with 7 bases of the junction left unmatched. Germline V gene data show CDR1 as KGHDR and CDR2 as SFDVKD. This CDR3 has 17 residues.

The V and J genes are TRBV7-3 and TRBJ2-5, with TRBD1 identical over 7 bases. The J segment lost 1 base and the V segment lost 5 bases, leaving 13 bases of the junction unmatched. The CDR3 runs to 17 residues. CDR1 is SGHTA and CDR2 is FQGTGA in the germline V gene. The CDR3 DNA reads as TGTGCCAGCAGCCCCCAGGGGGACCGCCGGGGCCAAGAGACCCAGTACTTC. Protein: CASSPQGDRRGQETQYF.

The chain employs TRBV18 and TRBJ1-1; 7 bases are shared with TRBD1. The V gene end was trimmed by 4 bases and the J gene end by 7 bases; junction bases not matched to a gene: 9. CDR1 and CDR2 from the germline V gene are KGHSH and LQKENI. CDR3 length: 14 amino acids. CDR3 region: CASSLGQEKHEAFF. CDR3 coding DNA: TGTGCCAGCTCACTTGGACAGGAAAAGCATGAAGCTTTCTTT. Supplemented by reference TRBV18 and TRBJ1-1, the full variable domain reads NAGVMQNPRHLVRRRGQEARLRCSPMKGHSHVYWYRQLPEEGLKFMVYLQKENIIDESGMPKERFSAEFPKEGPSILRIQQVVRGDSAAYFCASSLGQEKHEAFFGQGTRLTVV.

The CDR3 here is CATSDLWDRDPPSSGGTQETQYF. The CDR3, as DNA: TGTGCCACCAGTGATTTGTGGGACAGGGATCCCCCCTCTAGCGGGGGTACCCAAGAGACCCAGTACTTC. V and J are TRBV24-1 and TRBJ2-5; tentatively, D is TRBD2 (10 bases). The CDR3 covers 23 residues. Trimming cost V 0 bases and J 1 base, with 32 bases left between them. The germline CDR1 and CDR2 sequences are KGHDR and SFDVKD.